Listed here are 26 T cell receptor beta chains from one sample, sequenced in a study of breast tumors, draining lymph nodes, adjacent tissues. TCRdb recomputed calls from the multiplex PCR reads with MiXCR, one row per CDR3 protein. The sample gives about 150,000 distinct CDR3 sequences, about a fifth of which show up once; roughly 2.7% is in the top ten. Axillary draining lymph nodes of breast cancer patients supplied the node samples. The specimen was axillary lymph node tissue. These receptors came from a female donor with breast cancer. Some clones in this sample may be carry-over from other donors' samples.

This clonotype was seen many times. CDR3 in DNA: TGTGCCAGTAGTCACGGGACAGACAACTATGGCTACACCTTC. This gives the protein CASSHGTDNYGYTF. The chain has TRBV19 and TRBJ1-2, with 7 bases that match TRBD1. Germline-derived CDR1 and CDR2 are LNHDA and SQIVND (reference sequence). With 5 bases clipped from V and 2 bases from J, the junction kept 5 bases outside the gene matches. The CDR3 runs 14 residues.

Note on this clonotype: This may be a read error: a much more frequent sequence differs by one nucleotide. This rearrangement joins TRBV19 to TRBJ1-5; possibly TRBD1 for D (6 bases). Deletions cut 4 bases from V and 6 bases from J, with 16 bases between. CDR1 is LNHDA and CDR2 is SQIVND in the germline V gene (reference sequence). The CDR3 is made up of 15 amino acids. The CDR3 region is CASSTRSGVRQPQHF. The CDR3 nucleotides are TGTGCCAGTAGTACCCGGTCAGGGGTCCGTCAGCCCCAGCATTTT. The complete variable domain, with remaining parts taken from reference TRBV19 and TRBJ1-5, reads DGGITQSPKYLFRKEGQNVTLSCEQNLNHDAMYWYRQDPGQGLRLIYYSQIVNDFQKGDIAEGYSVSREKKESFPLTVTSAQKNPTAFYLCASSTRSGVRQPQHFGDGTRLSIL.

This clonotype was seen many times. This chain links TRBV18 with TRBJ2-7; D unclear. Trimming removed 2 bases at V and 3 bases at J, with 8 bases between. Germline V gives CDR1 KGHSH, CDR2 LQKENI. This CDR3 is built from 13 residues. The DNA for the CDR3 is TGTGCCAGCTCACCAGAAGAGGTCTACGAGCAGTACTTC. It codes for CASSPEEVYEQYF.

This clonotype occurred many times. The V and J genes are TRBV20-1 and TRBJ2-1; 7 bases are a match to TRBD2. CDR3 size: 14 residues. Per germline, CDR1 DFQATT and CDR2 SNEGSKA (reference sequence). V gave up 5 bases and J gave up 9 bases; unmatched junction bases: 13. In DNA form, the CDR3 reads TGCAGTGCTGGCTGGGGCGGGAGATCGGCTGAGCAGTTCTTC. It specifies CSAGWGGRSAEQFF.

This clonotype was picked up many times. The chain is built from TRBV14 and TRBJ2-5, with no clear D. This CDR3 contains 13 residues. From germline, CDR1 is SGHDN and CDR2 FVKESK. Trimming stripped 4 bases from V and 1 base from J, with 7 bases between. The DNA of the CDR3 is TGTGCCAGCAGCCGGGGTTTCCAAGAGACCCAGTACTTC. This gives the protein CASSRGFQETQYF. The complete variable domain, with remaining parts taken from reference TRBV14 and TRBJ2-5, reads EAGVTQFPSHSVIEKGQTVTLRCDPISGHDNLYWYRRVMGKEIKFLLHFVKESKQDESGMPNNRFLAERTGGTYSTLKVQPAELEDSGVYFCASSRGFQETQYFGPGTRLLVL.

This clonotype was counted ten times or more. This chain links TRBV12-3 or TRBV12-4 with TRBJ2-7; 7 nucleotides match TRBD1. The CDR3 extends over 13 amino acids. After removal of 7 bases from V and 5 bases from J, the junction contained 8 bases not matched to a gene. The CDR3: CASTHRGWNEQYF. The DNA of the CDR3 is TGTGCCAGCACCCACAGGGGATGGAACGAGCAGTACTTC.

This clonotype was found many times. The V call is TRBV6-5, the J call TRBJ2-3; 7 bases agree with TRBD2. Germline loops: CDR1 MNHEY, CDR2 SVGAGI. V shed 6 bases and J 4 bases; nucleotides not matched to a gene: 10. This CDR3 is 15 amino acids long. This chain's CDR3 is CASSPLVSGSDTQYF. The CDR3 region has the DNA TGTGCCAGCAGCCCCCTTGTTAGCGGGTCAGATACGCAGTATTTT.

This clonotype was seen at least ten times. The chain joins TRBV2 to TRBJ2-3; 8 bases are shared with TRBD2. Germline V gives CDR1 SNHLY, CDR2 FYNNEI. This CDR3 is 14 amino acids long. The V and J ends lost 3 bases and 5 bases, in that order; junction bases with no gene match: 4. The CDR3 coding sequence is TGTGCCAGCAGTGAGGGACTAGGGGTAGATACGCAGTATTTT. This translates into CASSEGLGVDTQYF.

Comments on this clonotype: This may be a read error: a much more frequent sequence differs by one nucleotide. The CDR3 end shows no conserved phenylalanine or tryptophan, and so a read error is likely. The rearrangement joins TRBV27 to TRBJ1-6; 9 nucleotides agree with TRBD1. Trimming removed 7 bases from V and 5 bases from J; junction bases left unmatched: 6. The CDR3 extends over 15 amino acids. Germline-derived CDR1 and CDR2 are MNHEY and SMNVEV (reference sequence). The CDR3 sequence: CASTKQGANNSPLHS. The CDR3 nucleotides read TGTGCCAGCACCAAACAGGGGGCGAATAATTCACCCCTCCACTCT.

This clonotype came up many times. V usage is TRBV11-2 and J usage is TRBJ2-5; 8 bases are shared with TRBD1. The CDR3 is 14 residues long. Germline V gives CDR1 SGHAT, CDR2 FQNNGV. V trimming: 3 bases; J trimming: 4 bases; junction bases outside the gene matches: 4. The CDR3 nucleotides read TGTGCCAGCAGCTTTACAGGGGGAGTAGAGACCCAGTACTTC. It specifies CASSFTGGVETQYF.

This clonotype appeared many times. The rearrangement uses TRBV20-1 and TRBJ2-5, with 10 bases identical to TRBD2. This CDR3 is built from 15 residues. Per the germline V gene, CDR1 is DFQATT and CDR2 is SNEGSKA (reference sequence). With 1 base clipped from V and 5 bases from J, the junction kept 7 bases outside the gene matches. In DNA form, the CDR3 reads TGCAGTGCTAGAGTCGGGACTAGCGCTCGGGAGACCCAGTACTTC. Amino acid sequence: CSARVGTSARETQYF.

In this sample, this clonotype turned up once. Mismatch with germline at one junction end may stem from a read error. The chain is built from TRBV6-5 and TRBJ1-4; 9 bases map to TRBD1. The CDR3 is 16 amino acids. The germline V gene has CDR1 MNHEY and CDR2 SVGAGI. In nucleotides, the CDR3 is TGTGCCAGCGGTTACAGAACCGGGACAGGGAATGAAAAACTGTTTTTT. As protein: CASGYRTGTGNEKLFF.

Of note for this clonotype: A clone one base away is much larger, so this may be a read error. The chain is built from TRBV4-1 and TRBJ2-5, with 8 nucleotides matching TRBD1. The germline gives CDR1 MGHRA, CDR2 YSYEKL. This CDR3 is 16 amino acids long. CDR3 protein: CASSPGQALLQGTQYF. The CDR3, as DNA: TGCGCCAGCAGTCCGGGACAGGCATTACTCCAAGGGACCCAGTACTTC.

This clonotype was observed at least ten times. CDR3 sequence: CAIRMEGAGEKLFF. The CDR3 DNA sequence: TGTGCCATCAGGATGGAGGGGGCAGGTGAAAAACTGTTTTTT. J is TRBJ1-4 and V is TRBV10-3; 7 positions match TRBD1. CDR1 and CDR2 (germline): ENHRY, SYGVKD. Germline trimming cut 6 bases from V and 7 bases from J; bases unmatched to any gene: 8. This CDR3 comprises 14 residues.

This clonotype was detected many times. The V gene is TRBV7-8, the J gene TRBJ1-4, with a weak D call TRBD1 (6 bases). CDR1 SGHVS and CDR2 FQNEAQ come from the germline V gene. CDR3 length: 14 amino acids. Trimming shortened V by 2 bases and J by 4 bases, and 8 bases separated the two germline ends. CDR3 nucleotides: TGTGCCAGCAGCTTACAGGACAGTAATGAAAAACTGTTTTTT. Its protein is CASSLQDSNEKLFF.

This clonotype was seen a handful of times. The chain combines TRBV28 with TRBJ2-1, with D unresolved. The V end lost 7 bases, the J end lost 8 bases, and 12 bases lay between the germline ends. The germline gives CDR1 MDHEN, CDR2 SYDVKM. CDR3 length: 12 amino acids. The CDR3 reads CASTGRIHEQFF. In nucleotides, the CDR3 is TGTGCCAGCACCGGCAGGATCCATGAGCAGTTCTTC.

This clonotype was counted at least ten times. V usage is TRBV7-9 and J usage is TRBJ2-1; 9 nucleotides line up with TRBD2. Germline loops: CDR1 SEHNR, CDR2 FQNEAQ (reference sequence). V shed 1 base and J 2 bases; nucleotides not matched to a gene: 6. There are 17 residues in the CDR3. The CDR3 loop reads CASSLVKTSGPYNEQFF. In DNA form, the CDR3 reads TGTGCCAGCAGCTTAGTGAAGACTAGCGGCCCCTACAATGAGCAGTTCTTC. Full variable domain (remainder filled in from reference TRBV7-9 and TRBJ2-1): DTGVSQNPRHKITKRGQNVTFRCDPISEHNRLYWYRQTLGQGPEFLTYFQNEAQLEKSRLLSDRFSAERPKGSFSTLEIQRTEQGDSAMYLCASSLVKTSGPYNEQFFGPGTRLTVL.

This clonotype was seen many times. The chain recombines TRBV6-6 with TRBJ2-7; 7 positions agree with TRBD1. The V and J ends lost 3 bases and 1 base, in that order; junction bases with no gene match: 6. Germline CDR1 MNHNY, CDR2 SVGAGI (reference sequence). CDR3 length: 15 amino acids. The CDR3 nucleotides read TGTGCCAGCAGTTATCAGCCGGGACAGTCCTACGAGCAGTACTTC. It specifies CASSYQPGQSYEQYF.

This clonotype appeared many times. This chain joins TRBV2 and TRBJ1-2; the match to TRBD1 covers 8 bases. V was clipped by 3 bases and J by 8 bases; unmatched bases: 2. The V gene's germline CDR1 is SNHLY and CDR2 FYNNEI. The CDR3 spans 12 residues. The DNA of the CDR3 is TGTGCCAGCAGTGAGACAGGGGTAGGCTACACCTTC. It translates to CASSETGVGYTF.

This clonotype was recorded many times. CDR3 coding DNA: TGTGCCAGCAGTTTAGTTGAGGGCACCGGGGAGCTGTTTTTT. This encodes CASSLVEGTGELFF. This chain connects TRBV12-3 or TRBV12-4 to TRBJ2-2; a weak D match, TRBD2 (5 bases). Trimming stripped 1 base from V and 4 bases from J, with 7 bases between. There are 14 residues in the CDR3.

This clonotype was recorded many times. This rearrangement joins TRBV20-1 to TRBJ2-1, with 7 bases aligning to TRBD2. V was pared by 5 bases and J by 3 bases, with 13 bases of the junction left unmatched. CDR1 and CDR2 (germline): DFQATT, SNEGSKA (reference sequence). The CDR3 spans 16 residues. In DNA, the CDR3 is TGCAGTGCTTGGGGGTACCTAGCGGCGTTCTACAATGAGCAGTTCTTC. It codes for CSAWGYLAAFYNEQFF.

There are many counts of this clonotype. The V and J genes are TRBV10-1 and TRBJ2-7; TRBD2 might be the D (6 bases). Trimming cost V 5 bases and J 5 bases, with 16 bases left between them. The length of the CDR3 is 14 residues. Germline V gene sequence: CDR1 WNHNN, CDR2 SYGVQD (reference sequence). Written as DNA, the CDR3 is TGCGCCAGCAGTAGATCGGGAGAAGGCCACGAGCAGTACTTC. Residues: CASSRSGEGHEQYF.

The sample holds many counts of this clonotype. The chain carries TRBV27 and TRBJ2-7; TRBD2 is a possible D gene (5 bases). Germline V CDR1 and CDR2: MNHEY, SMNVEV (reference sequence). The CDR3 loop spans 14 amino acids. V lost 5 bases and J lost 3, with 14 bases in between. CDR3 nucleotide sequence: TGTGCCAGCAGTCTAAAGTATCGGGACTACGAGCAGTACTTC. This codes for CASSLKYRDYEQYF.

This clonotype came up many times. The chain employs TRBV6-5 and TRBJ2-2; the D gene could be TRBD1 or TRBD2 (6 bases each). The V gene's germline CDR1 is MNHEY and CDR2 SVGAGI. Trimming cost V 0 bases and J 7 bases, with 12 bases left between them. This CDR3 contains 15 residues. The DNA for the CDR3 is TGTGCCAGCAGTTACTCGGGGGGCCTGCTCGGGGAGCTGTTTTTT. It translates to CASSYSGGLLGELFF.

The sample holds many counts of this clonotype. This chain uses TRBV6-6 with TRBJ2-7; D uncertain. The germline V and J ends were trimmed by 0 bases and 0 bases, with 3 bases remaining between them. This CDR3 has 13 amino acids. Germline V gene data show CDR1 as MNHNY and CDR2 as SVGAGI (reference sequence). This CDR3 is CASSYSNSYEQYF. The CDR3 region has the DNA TGTGCCAGCAGTTACTCCAACTCCTACGAGCAGTACTTC.

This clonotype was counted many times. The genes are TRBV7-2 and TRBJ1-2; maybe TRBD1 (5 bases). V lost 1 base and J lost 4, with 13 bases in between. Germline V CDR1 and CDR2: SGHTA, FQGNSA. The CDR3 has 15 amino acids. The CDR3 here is CASSLEDAGIYGYTF. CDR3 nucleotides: TGTGCCAGCAGCTTAGAAGATGCAGGGATCTATGGCTACACCTTC.